This T cell receptor (beta chain) was captured in a study of spatial heterogeneity in lung cancer. General study results and limits: Ubiquitous expanded tumor TCRs showed up in blood more at resection than follow-up.

The time point: sample taken at primary tumor resection. Frozen PBMC, nontumor lung or tumor provided whole RNA, which was sequenced unsorted. The V gene's germline CDR1 is SQVTM and CDR2 ANQGSEA. This CDR3 region has 10 residues. The V and J ends lost 7 bases and 5 bases respectively, with 6 bases between them. In TCRdb, the 5' RACE reads were re-called with MiXCR into one record per CDR3 protein. The top ten clones hold approximately 37% of a sample with more than 6,500 distinct CDR3 sequences, 5.4% of them seen once. This clonotype has a count of ten or more. The target antigen is unknown. The TCR comes from a male donor with early-stage non-small cell lung cancer. Sequences were derived from PBMCs, sampled at surgery. The V gene is TRBV29-1, the J gene TRBJ2-1; D not certain. The CDR3 sequence: CSATNNEQFF. As DNA, the CDR3 is TGCAGCGCTACTAACAATGAGCAGTTCTTC.